The T cell receptor beta chain under discussion was sequenced for a study of T cell repertoires in cytomegalovirus infection. Study as a whole: Recently described HLA-C-restricted plus well-studied HLA-B-restricted CMV epitopes were used. Matching HLA type and CMV infection were both indicated by public TCR beta signatures.

Study conclusions and caveats: The study found HLA-C-restricted CMV-specific TCR beta clonotypes dominating the ex vivo response. Based on cumulative public TCR beta family frequency, carriers of CMV plus the relevant HLA were identified.

A single record per CDR3 protein comes from TCRdb applying MiXCR to the reads. The sample has roughly 180,000 distinct CDR3 sequences, approximately 21% seen once. CDR3 size: 13 residues. Between the trimmed V and J ends, which lost 4 bases and 3 bases, there was a span of 9 bases. CDR1 and CDR2 (germline): MGHRA, YSYEKL. Turning to this clonotype: The antigen remains undetermined.

Sequences were derived from CD8+ T cells from cultured PBMCs, sampled from culture after CMV antigen stimulation. The clonotype was recovered from a human donor in good health (CMV status not recorded). Some clones in this sample may be carry-over from other donors' samples. The chain has TRBV4-1 and TRBJ1-1; no firm D call. The DNA for the CDR3 is TGCGCCAGCAGCCCCCGGGCCTACACTGAAGCTTTCTTT. Protein product: CASSPRAYTEAFF.